This T cell receptor beta chain comes out of a study of T cells of healthy individuals. In TCRdb, the 5' RACE reads were re-called with MiXCR into one record per CDR3 protein. This sample yields over 40,000 distinct CDR3 sequences, of which around 4.5% are seen a single time; 9.2% belongs to the top ten. Germline V gives CDR1 LNHNV, CDR2 YYDKDF (reference sequence). The CDR3 is made up of 15 amino acids. The junction had 5 bases not matched to a gene; V was cut back by 0 bases and J by 5 bases. This clonotype occurred many times. The receptor was isolated from a human donor in good health. V is TRBV15 and J is TRBJ2-7, with 9 bases matching TRBD1. The CDR3 region has the DNA TGTGCCACCAGCAGAGATATGGGACAGGGCCACGAGCAGTACTTC. Protein sequence: CATSRDMGQGHEQYF.